This T cell receptor (beta chain) originates from a study of blood T cells in healthy people across ages. This clonotype came up a few times. A second PCR, run for roughly 6 to 11 cycles, used a sample-barcoded 5' primer plus a J-beta primer mix. TCRdb analysed the 5' RACE reads with MiXCR anew, one entry per CDR3 protein. The sample has about 930,000 distinct CDR3 sequences; 25% to 30% are singletons. This same sample was also taken into another study, of T cells of mothers and their children.

Sequencing input: blood. This clonotype was obtained from a woman in her thirties or forties in good health.

CDR3 loop: CASSLRTGFYEQYF. CDR3 DNA sequence: TGTGCCAGCAGTTTACGGACAGGTTTTTACGAGCAGTACTTC. The rearrangement uses TRBV6-1 and TRBJ2-7, with TRBD1 matching over 7 bases. The trim removed 5 bases at V and 4 bases at J, leaving 8 bases unmatched. The length of the CDR3 is 14 residues. From germline, CDR1 is MNHNS and CDR2 SASEGT.